The subject of this entry is one T cell receptor (beta chain). TCRdb keeps only in-frame clones here, not all; method: immunoSEQ multiplex PCR. The sample lists some 48,000 clones; 85% to 95% were seen once. The record originates from a study of blood T cell repertoires in COVID-19. This CDR3 has 19 amino acids. V was clipped by 3 bases and J by 4 bases; unmatched bases: 18. The germline gives CDR1 SGHRS, CDR2 YFSETQ. Patients at the Seattle site were enrolled during active infection and followed longitudinally. The chain joins TRBV5-1 to TRBJ2-1; TRBD1 aligns across 8 bases. Sequencing input: peripheral blood. The sequence was obtained from a man in his 60s with COVID-19, enrolled during active disease. The CDR3 bases are TGCGCCAGCAGCTCCCCGGGACAGGAGCCCTTCATGGGATACAATGAGCAGTTCTTC. Protein: CASSSPGQEPFMGYNEQFF.